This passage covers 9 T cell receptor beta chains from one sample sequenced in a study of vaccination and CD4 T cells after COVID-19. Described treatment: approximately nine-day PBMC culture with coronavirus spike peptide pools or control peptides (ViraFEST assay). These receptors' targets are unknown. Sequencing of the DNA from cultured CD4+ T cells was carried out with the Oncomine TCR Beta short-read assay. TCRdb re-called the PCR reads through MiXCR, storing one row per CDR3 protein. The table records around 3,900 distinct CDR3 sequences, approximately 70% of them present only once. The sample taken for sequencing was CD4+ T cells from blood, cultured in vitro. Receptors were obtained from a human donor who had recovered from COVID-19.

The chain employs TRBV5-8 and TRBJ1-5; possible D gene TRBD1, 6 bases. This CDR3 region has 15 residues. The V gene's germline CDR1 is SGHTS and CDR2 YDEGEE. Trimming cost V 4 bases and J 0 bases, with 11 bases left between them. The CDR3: CASSRTGASNQPQHF. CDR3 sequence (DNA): TGTGCCAGCAGCCGGACGGGGGCTAGCAATCAGCCCCAGCATTTT.

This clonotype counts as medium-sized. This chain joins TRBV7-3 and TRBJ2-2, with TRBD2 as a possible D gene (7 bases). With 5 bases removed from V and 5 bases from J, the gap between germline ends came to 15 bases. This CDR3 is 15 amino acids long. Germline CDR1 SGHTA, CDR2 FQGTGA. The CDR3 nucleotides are TGTGCCAGCAGCCCGTCGCGGGGGCGTACCGGGGAGCTGTTTTTT. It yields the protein CASSPSRGRTGELFF.

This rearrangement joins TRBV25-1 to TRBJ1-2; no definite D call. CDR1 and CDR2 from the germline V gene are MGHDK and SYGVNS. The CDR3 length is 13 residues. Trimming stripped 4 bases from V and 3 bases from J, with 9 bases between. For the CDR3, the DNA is TGTGCCAGCAGTGTTTCCCAAGACTATGGCTACACCTTC. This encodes CASSVSQDYGYTF.

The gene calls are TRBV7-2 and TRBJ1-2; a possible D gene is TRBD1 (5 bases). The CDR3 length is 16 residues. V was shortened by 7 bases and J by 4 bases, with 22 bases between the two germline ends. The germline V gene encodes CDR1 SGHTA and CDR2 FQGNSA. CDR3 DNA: TGTGCCAGCACGCGGGCAGGGAAGGAGGAGATCTATGGCTACACCTTC. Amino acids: CASTRAGKEEIYGYTF. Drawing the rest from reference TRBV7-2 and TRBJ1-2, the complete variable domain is GAGVSQSPSNKVTEKGKDVELRCDPISGHTALYWYRQSLGQGLEFLIYFQGNSAPDKSGLPSDRFSAERTGGSVSTLTIQRTQQEDSAVYLCASTRAGKEEIYGYTFGSGTRLTVV.

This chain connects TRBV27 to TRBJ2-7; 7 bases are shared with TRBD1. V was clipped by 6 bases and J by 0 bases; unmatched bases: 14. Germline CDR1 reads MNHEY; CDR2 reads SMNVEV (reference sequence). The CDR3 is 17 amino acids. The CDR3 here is CASRPPASRGHSYEQYF. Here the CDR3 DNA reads TGTGCCAGCAGACCACCGGCAAGTAGGGGGCACTCCTACGAGCAGTACTTC.

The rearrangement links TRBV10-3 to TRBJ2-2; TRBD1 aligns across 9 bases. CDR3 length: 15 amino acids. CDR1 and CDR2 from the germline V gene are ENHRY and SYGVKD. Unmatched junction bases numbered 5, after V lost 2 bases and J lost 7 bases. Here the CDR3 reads CAISETGGAFGELFF. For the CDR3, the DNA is TGTGCCATCAGTGAGACAGGGGGCGCGTTCGGGGAGCTGTTTTTT.

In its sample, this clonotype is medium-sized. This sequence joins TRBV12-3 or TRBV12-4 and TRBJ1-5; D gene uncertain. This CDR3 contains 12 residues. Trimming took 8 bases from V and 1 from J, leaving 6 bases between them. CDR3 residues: CASRTSNQPQHF. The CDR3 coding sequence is TGTGCCAGCCGGACCAGCAATCAGCCCCAGCATTTT.

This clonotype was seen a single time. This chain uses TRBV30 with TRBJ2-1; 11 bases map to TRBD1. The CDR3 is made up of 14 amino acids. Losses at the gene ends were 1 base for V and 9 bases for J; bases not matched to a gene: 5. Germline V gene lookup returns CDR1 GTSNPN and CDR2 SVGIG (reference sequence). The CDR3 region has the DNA TGTGCCTGGAGTGGGGGACAGGGGGTGAGTGAGCAGTTCTTC. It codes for CAWSGGQGVSEQFF.

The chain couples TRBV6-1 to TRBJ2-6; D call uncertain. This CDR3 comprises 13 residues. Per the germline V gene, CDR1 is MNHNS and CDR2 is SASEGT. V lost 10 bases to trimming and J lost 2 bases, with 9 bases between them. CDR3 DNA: TGTGCCACCGCCACCGCTGGGGCCAACGTCCTGACTTTC. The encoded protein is CATATAGANVLTF.